Included here is one T cell receptor beta chain sequence, with context. TCRdb reanalysed the PCR reads using MiXCR and keeps one entry per CDR3 protein. This sample carries just under 20,000 distinct CDR3 sequences, 35% to 50% of them seen once, and the ten largest clones take approximately 20%. The data belong to a study of tumor-infiltrating lymphocytes in oesophageal squamous cell carcinoma. J lost 8 bases, V lost 4 bases, and 15 bases had no gene match. In germline, CDR1 is LNHDA, CDR2 SQIVND (reference sequence). This CDR3 has 16 residues. The rearrangement joins TRBV19 to TRBJ2-3; 7 bases fit TRBD1. The sequenced sample consisted of esophageal tumor tissue. The origin of this receptor is a male donor with esophageal squamous cell carcinoma. The chain's CDR3 is CASSKKVGTVPGTQYF. CDR3 DNA: TGTGCCAGTAGTAAAAAGGTGGGGACAGTTCCAGGTACGCAGTATTTT.